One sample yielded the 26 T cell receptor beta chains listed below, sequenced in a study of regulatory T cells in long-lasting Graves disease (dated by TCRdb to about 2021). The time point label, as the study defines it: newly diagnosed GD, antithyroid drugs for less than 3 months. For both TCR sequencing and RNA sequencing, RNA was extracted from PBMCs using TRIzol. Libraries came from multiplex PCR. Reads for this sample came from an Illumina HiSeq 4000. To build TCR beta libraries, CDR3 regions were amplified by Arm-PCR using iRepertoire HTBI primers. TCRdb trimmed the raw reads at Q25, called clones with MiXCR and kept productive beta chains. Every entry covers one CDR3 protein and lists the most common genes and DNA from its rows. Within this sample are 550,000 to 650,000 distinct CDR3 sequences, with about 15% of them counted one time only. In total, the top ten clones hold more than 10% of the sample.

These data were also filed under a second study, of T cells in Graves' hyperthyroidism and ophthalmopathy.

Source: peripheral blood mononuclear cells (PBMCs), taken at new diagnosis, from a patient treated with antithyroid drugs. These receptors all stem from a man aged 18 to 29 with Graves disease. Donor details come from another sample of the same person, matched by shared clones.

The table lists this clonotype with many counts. CDR3 residues: CSARRSNQPQHF. In DNA form, the CDR3 reads TGCAGTGCTAGACGATCGAATCAGCCCCAGCATTTT. The chain is built from TRBV20-1 and TRBJ1-5, with unresolved D. The CDR3 consists of 12 residues. Trimming cost V 2 bases and J 4 bases, with 6 bases left between them. Germline V gene sequence: CDR1 DFQATT, CDR2 SNEGSKA (reference sequence).

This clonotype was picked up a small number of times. The CDR3 is CASSLASGESYEQYF. The CDR3 DNA reads as TGTGCCAGCAGCTTAGCTAGCGGGGAATCCTACGAGCAGTACTTC. V usage is TRBV7-8 and J usage is TRBJ2-7, with 8 positions matching TRBD2. The CDR3 runs to 15 residues. Germline V lookup: CDR1 SGHVS, CDR2 FQNEAQ. V trimming: 0 bases; J trimming: 1 base; junction bases outside the gene matches: 2.

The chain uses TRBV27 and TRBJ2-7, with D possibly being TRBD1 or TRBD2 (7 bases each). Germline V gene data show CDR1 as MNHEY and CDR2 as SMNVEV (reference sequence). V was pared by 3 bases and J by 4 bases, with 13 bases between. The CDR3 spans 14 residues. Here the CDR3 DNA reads TGTGCCAGCAGTTTCAGACAGGGACTATACGAGCAGTACTTC. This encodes CASSFRQGLYEQYF.

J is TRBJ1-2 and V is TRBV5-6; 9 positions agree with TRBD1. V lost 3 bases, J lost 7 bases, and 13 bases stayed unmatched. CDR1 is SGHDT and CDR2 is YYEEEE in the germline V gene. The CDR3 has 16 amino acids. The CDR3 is CASSSPGGTGILGYTF. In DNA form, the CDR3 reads TGTGCCAGCAGCTCCCCGGGGGGGACAGGGATTCTTGGCTACACCTTC.

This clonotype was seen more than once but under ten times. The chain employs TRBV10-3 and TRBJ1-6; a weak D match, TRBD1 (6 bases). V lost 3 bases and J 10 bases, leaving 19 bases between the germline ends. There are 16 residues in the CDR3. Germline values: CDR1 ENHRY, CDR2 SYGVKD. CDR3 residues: CAISETWGTSRSPLHF. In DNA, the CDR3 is TGTGCCATCAGTGAAACGTGGGGGACATCTAGGTCACCCCTCCACTTT.

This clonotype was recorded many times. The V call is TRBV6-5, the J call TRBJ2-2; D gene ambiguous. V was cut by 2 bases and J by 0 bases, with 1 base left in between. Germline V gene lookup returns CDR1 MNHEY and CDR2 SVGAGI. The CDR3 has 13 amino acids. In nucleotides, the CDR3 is TGTGCCAGCAGTTACCCGAACACCGGGGAGCTGTTTTTT. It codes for CASSYPNTGELFF.

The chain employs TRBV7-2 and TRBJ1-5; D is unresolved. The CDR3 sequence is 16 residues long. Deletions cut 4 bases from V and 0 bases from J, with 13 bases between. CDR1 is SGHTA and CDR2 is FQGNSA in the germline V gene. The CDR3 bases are TGTGCCAGCAGCTCTGCGGATTCCTATAGCAATCAGCCCCAGCATTTT. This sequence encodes CASSSADSYSNQPQHF.

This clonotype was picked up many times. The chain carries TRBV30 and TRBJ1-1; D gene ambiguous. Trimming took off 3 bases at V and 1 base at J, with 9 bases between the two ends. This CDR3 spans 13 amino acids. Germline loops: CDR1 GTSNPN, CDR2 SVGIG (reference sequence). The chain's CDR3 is CAWRQVGNTEAFF. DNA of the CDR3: TGTGCCTGGAGGCAGGTAGGGAACACTGAAGCTTTCTTT.

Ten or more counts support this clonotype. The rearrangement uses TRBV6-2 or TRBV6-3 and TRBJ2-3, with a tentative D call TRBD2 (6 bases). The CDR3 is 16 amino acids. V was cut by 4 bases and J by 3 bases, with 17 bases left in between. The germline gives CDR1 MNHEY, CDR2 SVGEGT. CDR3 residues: CASSLVAAGRTDTQYF. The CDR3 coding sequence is TGTGCCAGCAGTTTGGTGGCCGCGGGAAGAACAGATACGCAGTATTTT.

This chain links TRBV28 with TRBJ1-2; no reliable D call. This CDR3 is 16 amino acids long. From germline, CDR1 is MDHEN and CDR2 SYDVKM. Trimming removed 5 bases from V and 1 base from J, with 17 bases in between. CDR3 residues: CASSPRTPPFNYGYTF. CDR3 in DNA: TGTGCCAGCAGTCCTAGGACGCCTCCCTTTAACTATGGCTACACCTTC.

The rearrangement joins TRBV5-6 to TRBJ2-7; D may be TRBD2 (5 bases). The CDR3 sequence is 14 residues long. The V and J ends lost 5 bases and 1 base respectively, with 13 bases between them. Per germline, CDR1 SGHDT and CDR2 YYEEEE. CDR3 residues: CASRLQDFSYEQYF. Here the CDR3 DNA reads TGTGCCAGCAGGTTGCAGGACTTTTCCTACGAGCAGTACTTC.

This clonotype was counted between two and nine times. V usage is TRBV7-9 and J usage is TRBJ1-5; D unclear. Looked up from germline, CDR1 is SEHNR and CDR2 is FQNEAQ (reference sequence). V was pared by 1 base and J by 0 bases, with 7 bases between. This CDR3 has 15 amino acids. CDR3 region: CASSLGDNSNQPQHF. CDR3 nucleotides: TGTGCCAGCAGCTTAGGAGACAATAGCAATCAGCCCCAGCATTTT.

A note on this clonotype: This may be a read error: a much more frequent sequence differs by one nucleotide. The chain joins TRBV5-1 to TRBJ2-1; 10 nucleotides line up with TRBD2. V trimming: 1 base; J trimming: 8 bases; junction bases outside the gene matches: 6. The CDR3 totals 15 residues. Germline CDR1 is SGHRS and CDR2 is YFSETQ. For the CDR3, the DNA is TGCGCCAGCAGCTTGATTGGGACTAGCGCCTATGAGCAGTTCTTC. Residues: CASSLIGTSAYEQFF.

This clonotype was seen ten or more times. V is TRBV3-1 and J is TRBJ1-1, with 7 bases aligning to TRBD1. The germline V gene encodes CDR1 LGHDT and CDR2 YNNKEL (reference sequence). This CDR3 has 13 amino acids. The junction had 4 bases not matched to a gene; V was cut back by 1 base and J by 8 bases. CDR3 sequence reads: CASSQVGTAEAFF. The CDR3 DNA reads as TGTGCCAGCAGCCAAGTGGGGACAGCAGAAGCTTTCTTT.

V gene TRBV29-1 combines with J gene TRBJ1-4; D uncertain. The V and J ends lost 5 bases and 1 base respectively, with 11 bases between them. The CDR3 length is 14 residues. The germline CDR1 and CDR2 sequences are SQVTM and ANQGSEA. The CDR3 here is CSVRPGGTNEKLFF. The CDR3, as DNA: TGCAGCGTTCGACCTGGTGGAACTAATGAAAAACTGTTTTTT.

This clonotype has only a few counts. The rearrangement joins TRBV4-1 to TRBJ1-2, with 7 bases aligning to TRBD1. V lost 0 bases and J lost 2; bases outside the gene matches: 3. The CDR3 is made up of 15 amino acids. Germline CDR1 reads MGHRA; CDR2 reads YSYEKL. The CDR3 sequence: CASSQDLTGNYGYTF. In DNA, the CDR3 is TGCGCCAGCAGCCAAGATCTGACAGGGAACTATGGCTACACCTTC.

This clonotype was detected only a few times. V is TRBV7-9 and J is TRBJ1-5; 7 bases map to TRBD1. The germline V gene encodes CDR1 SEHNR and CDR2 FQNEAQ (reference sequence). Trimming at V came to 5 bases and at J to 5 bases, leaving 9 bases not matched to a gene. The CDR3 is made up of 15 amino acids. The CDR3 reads CASSQGTAEDQPQHF. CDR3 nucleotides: TGTGCCAGCAGCCAGGGGACAGCAGAAGATCAGCCCCAGCATTTT. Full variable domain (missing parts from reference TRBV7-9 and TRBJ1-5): DTGVSQNPRHKITKRGQNVTFRCDPISEHNRLYWYRQTLGQGPEFLTYFQNEAQLEKSRLLSDRFSAERPKGSFSTLEIQRTEQGDSAMYLCASSQGTAEDQPQHFGDGTRLSIL.

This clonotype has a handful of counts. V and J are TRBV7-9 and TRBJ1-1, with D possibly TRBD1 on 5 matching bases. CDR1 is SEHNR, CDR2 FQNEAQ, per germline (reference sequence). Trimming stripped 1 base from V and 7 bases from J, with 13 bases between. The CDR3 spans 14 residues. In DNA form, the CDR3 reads TGTGCCAGCAGCTTAGACATTGGGGCGAATGAAGCTTTCTTT. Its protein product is CASSLDIGANEAFF.

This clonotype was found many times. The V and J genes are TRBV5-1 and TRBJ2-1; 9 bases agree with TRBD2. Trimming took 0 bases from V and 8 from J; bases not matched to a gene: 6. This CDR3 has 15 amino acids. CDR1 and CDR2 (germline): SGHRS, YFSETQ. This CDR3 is CASSLEGRGGDEQFF. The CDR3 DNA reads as TGCGCCAGCAGCTTGGAGGGGCGCGGGGGGGATGAGCAGTTCTTC.

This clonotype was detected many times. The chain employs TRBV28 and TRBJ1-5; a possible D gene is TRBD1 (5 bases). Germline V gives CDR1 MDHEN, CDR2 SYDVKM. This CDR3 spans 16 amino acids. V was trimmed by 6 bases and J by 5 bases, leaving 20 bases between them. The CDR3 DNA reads TGTGCCAGCAGCCCGCCCGACAGTGATGGGTATCAGCCCCAGCATTTT. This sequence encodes CASSPPDSDGYQPQHF.

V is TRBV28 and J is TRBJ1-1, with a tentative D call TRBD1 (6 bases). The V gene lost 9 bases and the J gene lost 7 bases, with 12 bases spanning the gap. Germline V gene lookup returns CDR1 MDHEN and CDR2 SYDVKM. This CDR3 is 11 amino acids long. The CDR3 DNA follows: TGTGCCAGTCGGGGGGCCTTTGAAGCTTTCTTT. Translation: CASRGAFEAFF.

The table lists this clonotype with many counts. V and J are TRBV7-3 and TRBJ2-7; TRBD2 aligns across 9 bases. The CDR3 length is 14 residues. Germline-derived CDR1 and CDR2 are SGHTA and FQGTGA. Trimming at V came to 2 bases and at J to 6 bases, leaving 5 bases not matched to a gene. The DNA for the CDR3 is TGTGCCAGCAGCTTAGGCGGGAGGGCCGGCGAGCAGTACTTC. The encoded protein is CASSLGGRAGEQYF.

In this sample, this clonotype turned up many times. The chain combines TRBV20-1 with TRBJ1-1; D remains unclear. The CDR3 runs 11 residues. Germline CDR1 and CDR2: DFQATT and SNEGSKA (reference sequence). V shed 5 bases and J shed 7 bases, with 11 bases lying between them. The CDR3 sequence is CSAPLHSEAFF. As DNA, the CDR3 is TGCAGTGCTCCTCTTCACAGTGAAGCTTTCTTT.

The chain's CDR3 is CSVVVYGEVKLFF. CDR3 DNA: TGCAGCGTTGTCGTATATGGAGAGGTAAAACTGTTTTTT. The rearrangement uses TRBV29-1 and TRBJ1-4; D uncertain. Trimming took 4 bases from V and 10 from J, leaving 16 bases between them. The germline V gene has CDR1 SQVTM and CDR2 ANQGSEA. CDR3 size: 13 residues. The full variable domain, completed using reference TRBV29-1 and TRBJ1-4, is SAVISQKPSRDICQRGTSLTIQCQVDSQVTMMFWYRQQPGQSLTLIATANQGSEATYESGFVIDKFPISRPNLTFSTLTVSNMSPEDSSIYLCSVVVYGEVKLFFGSGTQLSVL.

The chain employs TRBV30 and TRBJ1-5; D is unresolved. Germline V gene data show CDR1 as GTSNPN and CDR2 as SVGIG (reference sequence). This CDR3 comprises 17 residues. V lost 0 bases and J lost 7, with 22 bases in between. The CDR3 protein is CAWSVRKDNPLQQPQHF. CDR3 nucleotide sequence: TGTGCCTGGAGTGTTCGAAAAGACAACCCCTTGCAACAGCCCCAGCATTTT.

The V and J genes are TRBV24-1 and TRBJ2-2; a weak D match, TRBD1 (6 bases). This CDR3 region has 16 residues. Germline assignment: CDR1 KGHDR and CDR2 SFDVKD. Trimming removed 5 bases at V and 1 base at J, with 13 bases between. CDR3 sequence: CATSGGQLLNTGELFF. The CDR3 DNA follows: TGTGCCACCAGTGGGGGGCAACTCTTGAACACCGGGGAGCTGTTTTTT.